This entry lists 18 T cell receptor beta chains sequenced from one sample in a study of T cell responses to AZD1222 COVID-19 vaccine. Here immunoSEQ multiplex PCR was the method, and the copy in TCRdb shows in-frame clones only, minus some. Seen here are approximately 120,000 clones, roughly nine tenths observed once, and the top ten hold around 7.5%. Here the sequenced sample was peripheral blood, taken on day 0 of AZD1222 vaccination. The receptor set was obtained from an adult in good health.

This rearrangement joins TRBV7-9 to TRBJ2-1, with D perhaps matching TRBD2 (6 bases). Germline assignment: CDR1 SEHNR and CDR2 FQNEAQ (reference sequence). V gave up 8 bases and J gave up 5 bases, with 7 bases separating them. The CDR3 runs 11 residues. The CDR3 loop reads CASRRDNEQFF. The CDR3 DNA follows: TGTGCCAGCCGGAGGGACAATGAGCAGTTCTTC.

The J gene is TRBJ1-2, the V gene TRBV7-9; D gene unclear. CDR1 and CDR2 (germline): SEHNR, FQNEAQ (reference sequence). The CDR3 length is 14 residues. V was pared by 8 bases and J by 4 bases, with 17 bases between. The CDR3 coding sequence is TGTGCCAGCGCATTTTCGGCCCAAATCTATGGCTACACCTTC. It yields the protein CASAFSAQIYGYTF.

The gene calls are TRBV6-4 and TRBJ2-1; TRBD2 matches 8 bases. Germline V lookup: CDR1 MRHNA, CDR2 SNTAGT. CDR3 length equals 16 residues. Germline trimming cut 3 bases from V and 4 bases from J; bases unmatched to any gene: 8. The CDR3 DNA reads TGTGCCAGCAGTGAACAAGGACTAGCTAAATACAATGAGCAGTTCTTC. This sequence encodes CASSEQGLAKYNEQFF.

The chain is built from TRBV2 and TRBJ2-3, with D possibly being TRBD2 (5 bases). Germline V gene lookup returns CDR1 SNHLY and CDR2 FYNNEI. Trimming removed 3 bases at V and 0 bases at J, with 10 bases between. This CDR3 comprises 15 residues. In DNA, the CDR3 is TGTGCCAGCAGTGACCAGCGGACTAGCACAGATACGCAGTATTTT. It specifies CASSDQRTSTDTQYF.

The genes are TRBV5-6 and TRBJ2-5; 8 bases match TRBD2. The CDR3 is made up of 13 amino acids. CDR1 is SGHDT and CDR2 is YYEEEE in the germline V gene. With V trimmed by 4 bases and J by 5 bases, 4 bases remained unmatched. The CDR3 DNA reads TGTGCCAGCAGCCCCGGGGGGGCTGAGACCCAGTACTTC. It yields the protein CASSPGGAETQYF.

This chain joins TRBV27 and TRBJ1-2, with 7 bases identical to TRBD1. This CDR3 has 15 residues. Germline V gives CDR1 MNHEY, CDR2 SMNVEV (reference sequence). The ends lost 6 bases at V and 6 bases at J; junction bases unmatched: 13. The CDR3 bases are TGTGCCAGCAGGCCACCCGACAGGGCCCTCAATGGCTACACCTTC. Protein sequence: CASRPPDRALNGYTF.

This clone has only a few counts. The gene calls are TRBV11-2 and TRBJ2-1; 13 bases are shared with TRBD2. J gave up 9 bases and V 6 bases, and 5 bases lay outside the gene matches. Germline values: CDR1 SGHAT, CDR2 FQNNGV. The CDR3 extends over 14 amino acids. The DNA for the CDR3 is TGTGCCAGCAGTGGGGGACTAGCGGGGTTTGAGCAGTTCTTC. Protein sequence: CASSGGLAGFEQFF.

This sequence joins TRBV12-3 or TRBV12-4 and TRBJ2-1; 7 nucleotides match TRBD2. There are 13 residues in the CDR3. V shed 1 base and J 9 bases; nucleotides not matched to a gene: 3. As DNA, the CDR3 is TGTGCCAGCAGTTTAGGGTGGGGGGGTGAGCAGTTCTTC. It specifies CASSLGWGGEQFF.

The V and J genes are TRBV18 and TRBJ1-2, with D possibly matching TRBD1 (6 bases). The CDR3 runs to 13 residues. Germline V gene lookup returns CDR1 KGHSH and CDR2 LQKENI. The ends were cut back, 3 bases at V and 5 bases at J, with 10 bases in the middle. DNA of the CDR3: TGTGCCAGCTCACCCGAAGGGGGATATGGCTACACCTTC. Amino acid sequence: CASSPEGGYGYTF.

The chain recombines TRBV7-9 with TRBJ2-7; D is perhaps TRBD2 (6 bases). Between the trimmed V and J ends, which lost 5 bases and 1 base, there was a span of 15 bases. CDR1 SEHNR and CDR2 FQNEAQ come from the germline V gene (reference sequence). CDR3 size: 15 residues. CDR3 sequence: CASSPFVGGSYEQYF. As DNA, the CDR3 is TGTGCCAGCAGCCCTTTCGTCGGGGGTTCCTACGAGCAGTACTTC.

The V gene is TRBV30, the J gene TRBJ2-7; the D gene is possibly TRBD2 (7 bases). CDR1 and CDR2 from the germline V gene are GTSNPN and SVGIG (reference sequence). The CDR3 is 16 amino acids. V was pared by 0 bases and J by 1 base, with 16 bases between. CDR3 sequence (DNA): TGTGCCTGGAGTGTACAAAGGACAGCGGGATCCTACGAGCAGTACTTC. It specifies CAWSVQRTAGSYEQYF.

This chain connects TRBV19 to TRBJ1-5; TRBD1 matches 9 bases. The CDR3 has 14 amino acids. Per germline, CDR1 LNHDA and CDR2 SQIVND (reference sequence). V was clipped by 6 bases and J by 6 bases; unmatched bases: 6. CDR3: CASRLQGASQPQHF. CDR3 DNA sequence: TGTGCCAGTAGACTACAGGGGGCGAGTCAGCCCCAGCATTTT.

The rearrangement links TRBV5-1 to TRBJ2-7; 8 nucleotides agree with TRBD2. The CDR3 covers 15 residues. In germline, CDR1 is SGHRS, CDR2 YFSETQ. With 3 bases clipped from V and 7 bases from J, the junction kept 12 bases outside the gene matches. CDR3 in amino acids: CASSSLRAGGGEQYF. The DNA of the CDR3 is TGCGCCAGCAGCTCCCTAAGGGCGGGGGGAGGAGAGCAGTACTTC.

As for this clone: Other DNA variants within this sample encode the same CDR3. This sequence joins TRBV7-9 and TRBJ1-1, with D possibly TRBD1 on 5 matching bases. The germline V gene encodes CDR1 SEHNR and CDR2 FQNEAQ (reference sequence). This CDR3 has 13 residues. With 2 bases removed from V and 4 bases from J, the gap between germline ends came to 8 bases. The chain's CDR3 is CASSLQGSTEAFF. The DNA for the CDR3 is TGTGCCAGCAGCTTACAGGGTAGCACTGAAGCTTTCTTT.

The chain links TRBV25-1 to TRBJ1-1, with a possible D match to TRBD1 (5 bases). The V end lost 1 base, the J end lost 6 bases, and 12 bases lay between the germline ends. The CDR3 length is 14 residues. The germline gives CDR1 MGHDK, CDR2 SYGVNS. The CDR3 here is CASSELSLGAEAFF. DNA for the CDR3: TGTGCCAGCAGTGAATTAAGTCTGGGGGCTGAAGCTTTCTTT. The full variable domain, completed using reference TRBV25-1 and TRBJ1-1, is EADIYQTPRYLVIGTGKKITLECSQTMGHDKMYWYQQDPGMELHLIHYSYGVNSTEKGDLSSESTVSRIRTEHFPLTLESARPSHTSQYLCASSELSLGAEAFFGQGTRLTVV.

Only one count was recorded for this clone. The chain couples TRBV7-3 to TRBJ1-1; a weak D match, TRBD1 (6 bases). The CDR3 contains 14 residues. V dropped 4 bases and J dropped 1 base, with 10 bases sitting between them. Germline V lookup: CDR1 SGHTA, CDR2 FQGTGA. CDR3 in DNA: TGTGCCAGCAGCTCTTCAGGGGAGAACACTGAAGCTTTCTTT. Translating gives CASSSSGENTEAFF.

The chain is built from TRBV6-6 and TRBJ1-3; D is undetermined. V was cut by 5 bases and J by 10 bases, with 12 bases left in between. Germline-derived CDR1 and CDR2 are MNHNY and SVGAGI (reference sequence). The CDR3 is 12 residues long. CDR3 loop: CASSPSFGTIYF. CDR3 bases: TGTGCCAGCAGTCCGAGTTTTGGAACCATATATTTT.

The chain uses TRBV12-2 and TRBJ2-1; the D segment call TRBD2 is taken from the table without a DNA check. TRBV12-2 is an annotated pseudogene. This CDR3 region has 14 residues. The CDR3 region is CASRLVGGPNEQFF. CDR3 in DNA: TGTGCAAGTCGCTTAGTGGGAGGGCCGAATGAGCAGTTCTTC.